Shown below are 32 T cell receptor beta chains from a single sample sequenced in a study of shared clonotypes between healthy human individuals. The repertoire was sequenced with immunoSEQ multiplex PCR; TCRdb's copy has only in-frame clones and lacks some. Found here are millions of clones, 90% to 95% of them singletons; the top ten hold 0.3% to 0.4%. The sample was naive CD4+ T cells from PBMCs. Subset described: CD45RA+ positively selected. The source of these receptors is a man aged 18 to 35 in good health. Some clones in this sample may be carry-over from other donors' samples.

The genes are TRBV5-1 and TRBJ2-7, with 9 positions matching TRBD2. There are 16 residues in the CDR3. V trimming: 0 bases; J trimming: 0 bases; junction bases outside the gene matches: 4. In germline, CDR1 is SGHRS, CDR2 YFSETQ. The CDR3: CASSLGSSGDSYEQYF. CDR3 sequence (DNA): TGCGCCAGCAGCTTGGGGTCTAGCGGGGACTCCTACGAGCAGTACTTC.

The CDR3 loop reads CASSGLAGNTDTQYF. DNA for the CDR3: TGTGCCAGTAGTGGTCTCGCGGGGAACACAGATACGCAGTATTTT. V gene TRBV19 combines with J gene TRBJ2-3, with D tentatively TRBD2 (6 bases). Germline V gene lookup returns CDR1 LNHDA and CDR2 SQIVND (reference sequence). The ends were cut back, 5 bases at V and 2 bases at J, with 14 bases in the middle. This CDR3 region has 15 residues. The whole variable domain, filled in from reference TRBV19 and TRBJ2-3, reads DGGITQSPKYLFRKEGQNVTLSCEQNLNHDAMYWYRQDPGQGLRLIYYSQIVNDFQKGDIAEGYSVSREKKESFPLTVTSAQKNPTAFYLCASSGLAGNTDTQYFGPGTRLTVL.

V gene TRBV30 combines with J gene TRBJ1-2; a possible D gene is TRBD1 (5 bases). CDR1 and CDR2 (germline): GTSNPN, SVGIG (reference sequence). Trimming removed 5 bases from V and 2 bases from J, with 12 bases in between. The CDR3 sequence is 13 residues long. The CDR3 protein is CAWGLGENYGYTF. DNA for the CDR3: TGTGCCTGGGGGTTGGGGGAAAACTATGGCTACACCTTC. Variable domain in full (rest from reference TRBV30 and TRBJ1-2): SQTIHQWPATLVQPVGSPLSLECTVEGTSNPNLYWYRQAAGRGLQLLFYSVGIGQISSEVPQNLSASRPQDRQFILSSKKLLLSDSGFYLCAWGLGENYGYTFGSGTRLTVV.

This chain connects TRBV30 to TRBJ2-7; no clear D. This CDR3 contains 13 residues. CDR1 GTSNPN and CDR2 SVGIG come from the germline V gene (reference sequence). Trimming took 1 base from V and 3 from J, leaving 10 bases between them. The CDR3 nucleotides are TGTGCCTGGAGTGGCCTAGGTAGCTACGAGCAGTACTTC. It is translated as CAWSGLGSYEQYF.

V and J are TRBV10-1 and TRBJ2-1; D uncertain. The V and J ends lost 2 bases and 3 bases respectively, with 11 bases between them. The CDR3 totals 15 residues. CDR1 is WNHNN and CDR2 is SYGVQD in the germline V gene (reference sequence). CDR3 nucleotide sequence: TGCGCCAGCAGTGAGGGCCGGCGACACTACAATGAGCAGTTCTTC. Its translation: CASSEGRRHYNEQFF.

This chain links TRBV6-1 with TRBJ2-1; TRBD1 is a possible D gene (5 bases). Germline V gene data show CDR1 as MNHNS and CDR2 as SASEGT. Trimming pared 6 bases from V and 0 bases from J, leaving 12 bases between. CDR3 length equals 15 residues. The CDR3 loop is CASRSGFFSYNEQFF. The CDR3 DNA is TGTGCCAGCAGGTCAGGGTTTTTCTCCTACAATGAGCAGTTCTTC.

The genes are TRBV7-8 and TRBJ2-1; 13 positions match TRBD2. Germline trimming cut 5 bases from V and 7 bases from J; bases unmatched to any gene: 5. This CDR3 has 15 residues. Germline values: CDR1 SGHVS, CDR2 FQNEAQ. In DNA, the CDR3 is TGTGCCAGCAGCAATGGACTAGCGGGAGAGAATGAGCAGTTCTTC. It codes for CASSNGLAGENEQFF.

The J gene is TRBJ2-7, the V gene TRBV19; 8 bases line up with TRBD1. The V and J ends lost 7 bases and 2 bases, in that order; junction bases with no gene match: 7. Germline V gives CDR1 LNHDA, CDR2 SQIVND (reference sequence). This CDR3 spans 14 amino acids. CDR3 amino acids: CASTTDRVPYEQYF. CDR3 nucleotides: TGTGCCAGTACCACGGACAGGGTTCCCTACGAGCAGTACTTC.

The chain combines TRBV9 with TRBJ2-7; 11 positions agree with TRBD2. CDR1 SGDLS and CDR2 YYNGEE come from the germline V gene. V was clipped by 3 bases and J by 7 bases; unmatched bases: 3. The CDR3 consists of 13 residues. CDR3: CASSAGLAAEQYF. CDR3 coding DNA: TGTGCCAGCAGCGCGGGACTAGCGGCGGAGCAGTACTTC.

This chain's CDR3 is CASSSPRGSTDTQYF. CDR3 sequence (DNA): TGTGCCAGCAGCTCCCCCCGGGGTAGCACAGATACGCAGTATTTT. V and J are TRBV7-2 and TRBJ2-3, with TRBD2 as a possible D gene (5 bases). Germline assignment: CDR1 SGHTA and CDR2 FQGNSA. CDR3 length equals 15 residues. V lost 4 bases, J lost 0 bases, and 11 bases lay in between.

The V and J genes are TRBV7-8 and TRBJ1-5; D gene uncertain. This CDR3 region has 13 residues. Trimming took off 2 bases at V and 3 bases at J, with 5 bases between the two ends. Germline V gene lookup returns CDR1 SGHVS and CDR2 FQNEAQ. The CDR3 protein is CASSLRDNQPQHF. The CDR3 DNA reads TGTGCCAGCAGCTTACGGGACAATCAGCCCCAGCATTTT.

The rearrangement uses TRBV5-1 and TRBJ2-2; 8 positions match TRBD1. This CDR3 is 14 amino acids long. V gave up 2 bases and J gave up 7 bases; unmatched junction bases: 4. Germline CDR1 reads SGHRS; CDR2 reads YFSETQ. CDR3 sequence: CASSLVTGGGELFF. The CDR3 DNA sequence: TGCGCCAGCAGCTTAGTCACAGGGGGCGGGGAGCTGTTTTTT.

The chain combines TRBV2 with TRBJ1-2; no firm D call. The length of the CDR3 is 16 residues. The V gene's germline CDR1 is SNHLY and CDR2 FYNNEI. V lost 6 bases to trimming and J lost 4 bases, with 21 bases between them. Here the CDR3 DNA reads TGTGCCAGCAGGGGAGCAGGCGCCCCGTCTCGCTATGGCTACACCTTC. Protein: CASRGAGAPSRYGYTF.

The CDR3 nucleotides are TGTGCCAGCACTTTGGGGGGGTCCAATTACGAGCAGTACTTC. Translated, it gives CASTLGGSNYEQYF. The rearrangement uses TRBV28 and TRBJ2-7; 7 bases map to TRBD2. Germline trimming cut 7 bases from V and 4 bases from J; bases unmatched to any gene: 10. The CDR3 extends over 14 amino acids. Looked up from germline, CDR1 is MDHEN and CDR2 is SYDVKM.

The chain joins TRBV2 to TRBJ1-5; no firm D call. Trimming took off 2 bases at V and 2 bases at J, with 4 bases between the two ends. The CDR3 contains 13 residues. The germline V gene has CDR1 SNHLY and CDR2 FYNNEI. In DNA, the CDR3 is TGTGCCAGCAGTGAAAACGGCAATCAGCCCCAGCATTTT. This encodes CASSENGNQPQHF.

The J gene is TRBJ2-7, the V gene TRBV28; weak D call: TRBD2 (6 bases). The CDR3 consists of 14 residues. Per the germline V gene, CDR1 is MDHEN and CDR2 is SYDVKM. V was shortened by 11 bases and J by 5 bases, with 22 bases between the two germline ends. Here the CDR3 reads CAAASQGWRDEQYF. For the CDR3, the DNA is TGTGCCGCCGCCTCTCAGGGATGGAGGGACGAGCAGTACTTC.

The chain carries TRBV6-1 and TRBJ1-5, with a possible D match to TRBD1 (6 bases). The CDR3 covers 14 residues. V was trimmed by 6 bases and J by 2 bases, leaving 11 bases between them. Germline values: CDR1 MNHNS, CDR2 SASEGT. In DNA form, the CDR3 reads TGTGCCAGCAGGGGGGGGCGGGGCAATCAGCCCCAGCATTTT. Translating gives CASRGGRGNQPQHF.

The CDR3 region is CASRPSRGASTEAFF. CDR3 sequence (DNA): TGTGCCAGCCGGCCGTCGCGGGGGGCGAGCACTGAAGCTTTCTTT. The chain joins TRBV6-5 to TRBJ1-1, with D possibly matching TRBD1 (6 bases). Germline V gene sequence: CDR1 MNHEY, CDR2 SVGAGI. Trimming took off 8 bases at V and 4 bases at J, with 20 bases between the two ends. This CDR3 contains 15 residues.

The V gene is TRBV25-1, the J gene TRBJ1-1, with a possible D match to TRBD1 (5 bases). Germline loops: CDR1 MGHDK, CDR2 SYGVNS. Trimming left V 2 bases short and J 7 bases short, with 17 bases between. This CDR3 region has 15 residues. The chain's CDR3 is CASSEIGAREDEAFF. The DNA for the CDR3 is TGTGCCAGCAGTGAAATAGGAGCCAGGGAGGATGAAGCTTTCTTT.

This clone was seen only once. Other nucleotide sequences from this sample produce the same CDR3. V is TRBV5-1 and J is TRBJ2-7; the match to TRBD2 covers 10 bases. The CDR3 runs 15 residues. The V gene end was trimmed by 3 bases and the J gene end by 0 bases; junction bases not matched to a gene: 3. Germline V gene lookup returns CDR1 SGHRS and CDR2 YFSETQ. The chain's CDR3 is CASSYGLADSYEQYF. The CDR3 DNA reads TGCGCCAGCAGCTACGGACTAGCGGACTCCTACGAGCAGTACTTC.

The V call is TRBV5-1, the J call TRBJ2-7; 11 bases agree with TRBD1. V shed 3 bases, J shed 0 bases, and the junction held 8 bases outside the gene matches. Germline CDR1 and CDR2: SGHRS and YFSETQ. The CDR3 runs to 17 residues. The CDR3, as DNA: TGCGCCAGCAGCTGGGTACAAGGGACAGGGGGCTCCTACGAGCAGTACTTC. Its translation is CASSWVQGTGGSYEQYF.

The table lists this clone with a count of one. This chain joins TRBV28 and TRBJ2-5; D not resolved. Germline loops: CDR1 MDHEN, CDR2 SYDVKM. Between the trimmed V and J ends, which lost 5 bases and 5 bases, there was a span of 9 bases. The CDR3 runs 12 residues. The CDR3 reads CASSTLRETQYF. Here the CDR3 DNA reads TGTGCCAGCAGTACCCTTCGGGAGACCCAGTACTTC.

The chain is built from TRBV28 and TRBJ2-4, with 9 nucleotides matching TRBD1. The CDR3 length is 21 residues. Germline V lookup: CDR1 MDHEN, CDR2 SYDVKM. J was trimmed by 0 bases and V by 6 bases; bases with no gene match: 21. CDR3 sequence (DNA): TGTGCCAGCAGGCGGGACAGGGCAGTGCTATCCCTGAGGGTAGCCAAAAACATTCAGTACTTC. This codes for CASRRDRAVLSLRVAKNIQYF.

As to this clone: This specimen includes other DNA sequences encoding the same CDR3. The V and J genes are TRBV5-1 and TRBJ2-1; D gene uncertain. Between the trimmed V and J ends, which lost 2 bases and 4 bases, there was a span of 7 bases. CDR3 size: 13 residues. Germline V CDR1 and CDR2: SGHRS, YFSETQ. In DNA form, the CDR3 reads TGCGCCAGCAGCTTAGGCCAATACAATGAGCAGTTCTTC. Translation gives CASSLGQYNEQFF.

This clone was recorded only once. The chain is built from TRBV4-2 and TRBJ2-7; the D is unclear. Germline V gene data show CDR1 as LGHNA and CDR2 as YNFKEQ. The CDR3 is 15 amino acids. Trimming shortened V by 3 bases and J by 0 bases, and 12 bases separated the two germline ends. The CDR3 region is CASSQLGIDSYEQYF. The CDR3 DNA reads TGTGCCAGCAGCCAGCTTGGAATCGACTCCTACGAGCAGTACTTC.

CDR3 sequence (DNA): TGTGCCAGCAGAAGGAGGGACAGGTTTAATGAAAAACTGTTTTTT. Translation gives CASRRRDRFNEKLFF. V usage is TRBV6-1 and J usage is TRBJ1-4; TRBD1 matches 8 bases. Germline values: CDR1 MNHNS, CDR2 SASEGT. V dropped 6 bases and J dropped 4; count of bases not matched to a gene: 7. The length of the CDR3 is 15 residues.

With respect to this clone: Other nucleotide sequences from this sample produce the same CDR3. This chain links TRBV28 with TRBJ1-2; TRBD1 matches 8 bases. The ends lost 4 bases at V and 6 bases at J; junction bases unmatched: 4. Per germline, CDR1 MDHEN and CDR2 SYDVKM. The CDR3 spans 13 residues. This CDR3 reads CASSSGQGDGYTF. CDR3 bases: TGTGCCAGCAGTTCCGGACAGGGAGATGGCTACACCTTC.

J is TRBJ1-2 and V is TRBV7-3; D call uncertain. Trimming took 4 bases from V and 4 from J, leaving 13 bases between them. The germline V gene has CDR1 SGHTA and CDR2 FQGTGA. The length of the CDR3 is 14 residues. In DNA form, the CDR3 reads TGTGCCAGCAGCTCCGGACCAAATGGCTATGGCTACACCTTC. It translates to CASSSGPNGYGYTF.

The V gene is TRBV2, the J gene TRBJ2-1; no firm D call. The CDR3 length is 14 residues. Germline-derived CDR1 and CDR2 are SNHLY and FYNNEI. V gave up 1 base and J gave up 4 bases, with 8 bases separating them. The CDR3 reads CASSEEGVYNEQFF. The CDR3 DNA reads TGTGCCAGCAGTGAAGAAGGAGTTTACAATGAGCAGTTCTTC.

CDR3 loop: CAWSVRFGRDTQYF. CDR3 nucleotide sequence: TGTGCCTGGAGTGTACGATTCGGTAGAGATACGCAGTATTTT. The rearrangement uses TRBV30 and TRBJ2-3; no definite D call. This CDR3 has 14 residues. V lost 0 bases, J lost 5 bases, and 12 bases lay in between. Germline values: CDR1 GTSNPN, CDR2 SVGIG (reference sequence).

The chain carries TRBV28 and TRBJ2-2; 8 bases match TRBD1. This CDR3 is built from 15 residues. Germline V gene data show CDR1 as MDHEN and CDR2 as SYDVKM. J gave up 5 bases and V 2 bases, and 4 bases lay outside the gene matches. The DNA for the CDR3 is TGTGCCAGCAGTTTAGCGACAGGGGCAACCGGGGAGCTGTTTTTT. It specifies CASSLATGATGELFF.

To note about this clone: The sample contains more than one DNA sequence encoding this CDR3. This rearrangement joins TRBV29-1 to TRBJ1-4, with D perhaps TRBD1 (5 bases). CDR3 size: 12 residues. Deletions cut 4 bases from V and 4 bases from J, with 7 bases between. Germline CDR1 reads SQVTM; CDR2 reads ANQGSEA. The CDR3 bases are TGCAGCGTTGGAGACAGTAATGAAAAACTGTTTTTT. Protein product: CSVGDSNEKLFF.